The clone carrying this T cell receptor beta chain was counted between two and nine times. A patient was excluded if there was uncontrolled infection, other autoimmune disease, pregnancy or lactation. Clinical symptoms, serum thyroxine, TRAb, thyroid ultrasound and orbital computed tomography informed diagnoses. Sampled blood dates from first hyperthyroidism diagnosis, and it precedes any ophthalmopathy symptoms. The TCR beta CDR3 regions underwent amplification using RNA transcripts as the source. The HTBI primer set drove a first-round RT-PCR of the TCR CDR3. TCRdb processed the multiplex PCR reads anew with MiXCR; each CDR3 protein has one entry. The sample includes under 450,000 distinct CDR3 sequences, about 18% of them seen just once. This sample was taken from a study of T cells in Graves' hyperthyroidism and ophthalmopathy. This CDR3 has 14 amino acids. The V gene lost 0 bases and the J gene lost 5 bases, with 11 bases spanning the gap. Germline CDR1 and CDR2: SGHDT and YYEEEE.

This clonotype was obtained from a woman in her 30s with Graves' hyperthyroidism that later progressed to Graves' ophthalmopathy. Specimen: blood. V and J are TRBV5-6 and TRBJ1-2, with D tentatively TRBD1 (5 bases). The CDR3 sequence: CASSLDDSGYGYTF. The CDR3, as DNA: TGTGCCAGCAGCTTGGATGACAGCGGGTATGGCTACACCTTC.